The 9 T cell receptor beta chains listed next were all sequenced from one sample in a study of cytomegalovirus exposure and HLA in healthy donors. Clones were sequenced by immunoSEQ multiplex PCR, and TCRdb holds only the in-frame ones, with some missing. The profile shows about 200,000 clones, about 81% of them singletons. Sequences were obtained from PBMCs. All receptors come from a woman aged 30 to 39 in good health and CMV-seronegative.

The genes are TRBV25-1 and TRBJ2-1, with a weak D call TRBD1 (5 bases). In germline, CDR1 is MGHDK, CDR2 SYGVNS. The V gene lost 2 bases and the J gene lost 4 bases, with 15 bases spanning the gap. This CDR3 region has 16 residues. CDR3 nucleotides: TGTGCCAGCAGTGAAGAGTGGCAGGGTTCATACAATGAGCAGTTCTTC. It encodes CASSEEWQGSYNEQFF.

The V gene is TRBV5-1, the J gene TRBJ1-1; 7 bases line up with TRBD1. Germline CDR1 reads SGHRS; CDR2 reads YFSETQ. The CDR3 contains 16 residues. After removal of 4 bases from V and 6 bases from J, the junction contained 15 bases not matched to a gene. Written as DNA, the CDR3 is TGCGCCAGCAGCCGCGGACAGGCATTCGGAACCCCTGAAGCTTTCTTT. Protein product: CASSRGQAFGTPEAFF.

The CDR3 region is CASSQVGTSGIDETQYF. The CDR3 region has the DNA TGTGCCAGCAGCCAGGTCGGGACTAGCGGGATCGATGAGACCCAGTACTTC. The V call is TRBV4-2, the J call TRBJ2-5; 13 positions agree with TRBD2. The V segment lost 3 bases and the J segment 5 bases; nucleotides outside the gene matches: 9. The CDR3 covers 17 residues. Per the germline V gene, CDR1 is LGHNA and CDR2 is YNFKEQ.

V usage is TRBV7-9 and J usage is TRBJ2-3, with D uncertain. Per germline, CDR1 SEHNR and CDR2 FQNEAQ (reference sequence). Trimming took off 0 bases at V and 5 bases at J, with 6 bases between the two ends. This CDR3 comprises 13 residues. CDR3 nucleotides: TGTGCCAGCAGCTTAGCTTCAGGAGATACGCAGTATTTT. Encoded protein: CASSLASGDTQYF. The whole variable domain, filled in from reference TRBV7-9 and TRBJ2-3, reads DTGVSQNPRHKITKRGQNVTFRCDPISEHNRLYWYRQTLGQGPEFLTYFQNEAQLEKSRLLSDRFSAERPKGSFSTLEIQRTEQGDSAMYLCASSLASGDTQYFGPGTRLTVL.

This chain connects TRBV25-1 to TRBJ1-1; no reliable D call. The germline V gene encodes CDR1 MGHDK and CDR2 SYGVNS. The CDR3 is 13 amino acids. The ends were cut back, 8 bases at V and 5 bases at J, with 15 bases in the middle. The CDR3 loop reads CASVSAGGTEAFF. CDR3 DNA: TGTGCCAGCGTGAGTGCGGGAGGGACTGAAGCTTTCTTT.

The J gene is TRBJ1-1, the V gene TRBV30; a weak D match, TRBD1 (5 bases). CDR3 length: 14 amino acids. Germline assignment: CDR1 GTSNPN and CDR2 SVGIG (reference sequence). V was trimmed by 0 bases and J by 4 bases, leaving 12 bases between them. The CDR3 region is CAWSVELRGTEAFF. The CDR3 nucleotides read TGTGCCTGGAGTGTTGAGCTTAGGGGCACTGAAGCTTTCTTT.

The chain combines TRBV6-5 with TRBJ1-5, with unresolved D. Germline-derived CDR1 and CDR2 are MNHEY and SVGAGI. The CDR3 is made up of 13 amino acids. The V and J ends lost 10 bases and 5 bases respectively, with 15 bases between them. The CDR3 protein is CATRGMMDQPQHF. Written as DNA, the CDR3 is TGTGCCACCCGAGGGATGATGGATCAGCCCCAGCATTTT.

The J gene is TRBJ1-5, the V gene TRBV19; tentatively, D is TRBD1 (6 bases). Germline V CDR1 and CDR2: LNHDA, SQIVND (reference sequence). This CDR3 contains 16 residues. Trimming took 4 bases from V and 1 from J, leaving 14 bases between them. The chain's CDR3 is CASSTTGTRSNQPQHF. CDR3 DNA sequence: TGTGCCAGTAGTACTACAGGGACCCGAAGCAATCAGCCCCAGCATTTT.

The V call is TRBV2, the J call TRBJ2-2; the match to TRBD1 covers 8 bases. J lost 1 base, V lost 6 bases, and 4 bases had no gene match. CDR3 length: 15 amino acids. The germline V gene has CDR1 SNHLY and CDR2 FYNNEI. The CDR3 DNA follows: TGTGCCAGCAGGGGGGACAGGCGGAACACCGGGGAGCTGTTTTTT. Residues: CASRGDRRNTGELFF.